The entry that follows covers one T cell receptor beta chain sequence. The antigen is undetermined. This entry belongs to a study of cytomegalovirus exposure and HLA in healthy donors. Study-wide findings and caveats: HLA alleles showed associations with roughly 17,000 TCR beta sequences in a later analysis, at a 0.05 false discovery rate. An observed cluster of highly shared sequence variants was recorded as a likely sequencing artifact. Indistinguishable V segments such as TRBV6-2 and TRBV6-3 were excluded.

Between the trimmed V and J ends, which lost 7 bases and 7 bases, there was a span of 7 bases. There are 10 residues in the CDR3. CDR1 is SNHLY and CDR2 is FYNNEI in the germline V gene. This PCR relied on a set of 60 Vbeta primers and 13 Jbeta primers. TCRdb's copy holds only in-frame clones and misses some; the assay was immunoSEQ multiplex PCR. The table has about 82,000 clones, about 80% seen once. The sequence was obtained from a man aged 45-65 years in good health and CMV-seronegative. The rearrangement uses TRBV2 and TRBJ2-5, with D tentatively TRBD2 (5 bases). Input material: PBMCs. CDR3 sequence: CASTEGTQYF. CDR3 coding DNA: TGTGCCAGCACAGAGGGGACCCAGTACTTC.